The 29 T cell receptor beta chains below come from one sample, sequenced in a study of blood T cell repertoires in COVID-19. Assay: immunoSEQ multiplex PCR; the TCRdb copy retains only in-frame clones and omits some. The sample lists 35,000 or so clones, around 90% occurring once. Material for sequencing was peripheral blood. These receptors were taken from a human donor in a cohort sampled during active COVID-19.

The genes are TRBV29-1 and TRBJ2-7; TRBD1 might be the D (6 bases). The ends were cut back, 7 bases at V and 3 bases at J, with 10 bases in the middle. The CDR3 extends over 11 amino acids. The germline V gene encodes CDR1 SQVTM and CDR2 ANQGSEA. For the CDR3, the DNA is TGCAGCGGCCTCAGGGGCTACGAGCAGTACTTC. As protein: CSGLRGYEQYF.

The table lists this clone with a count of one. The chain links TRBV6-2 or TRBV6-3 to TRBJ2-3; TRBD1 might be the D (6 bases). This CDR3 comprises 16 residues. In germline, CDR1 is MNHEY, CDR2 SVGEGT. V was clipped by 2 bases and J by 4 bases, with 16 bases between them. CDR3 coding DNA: TGTGCCAGCAGTTACGCGGGCGTCAGGGGCGCAGATACGCAGTATTTT. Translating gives CASSYAGVRGADTQYF.

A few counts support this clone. The CDR3 region has the DNA TGTGCCAGCAGCAAAGCCTCAGCGGTAAGCTCCTACGAGCAGTACTTC. Protein: CASSKASAVSSYEQYF. This rearrangement joins TRBV21-1 to TRBJ2-7; the table's D call of TRBD2 was not tested on the DNA. TRBV21-1 is a listed pseudogene. The CDR3 loop spans 16 amino acids.

CDR3 protein: CASSHGIPGGAQYF. As DNA, the CDR3 is TGTGCCAGCAGCCACGGGATCCCCGGCGGGGCGCAGTATTTT. V gene TRBV7-2 combines with J gene TRBJ2-3; perhaps TRBD2 as D (6 bases). There are 14 residues in the CDR3. Trimming removed 5 bases at V and 10 bases at J, with 19 bases between. CDR1 is SGHTA and CDR2 is FQGNSA in the germline V gene.

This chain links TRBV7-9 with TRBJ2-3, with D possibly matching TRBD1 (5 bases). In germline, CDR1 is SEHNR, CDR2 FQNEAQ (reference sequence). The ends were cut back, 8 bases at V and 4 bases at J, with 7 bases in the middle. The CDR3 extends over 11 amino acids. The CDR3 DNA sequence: TGTGCCAGCCAACAGGCAGATACGCAGTATTTT. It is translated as CASQQADTQYF.

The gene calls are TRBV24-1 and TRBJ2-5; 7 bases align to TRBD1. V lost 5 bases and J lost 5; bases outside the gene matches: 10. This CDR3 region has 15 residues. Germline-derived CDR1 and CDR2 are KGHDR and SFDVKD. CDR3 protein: CATSGQGRYGETQYF. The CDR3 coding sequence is TGTGCCACCAGTGGACAGGGTCGATATGGGGAGACCCAGTACTTC.

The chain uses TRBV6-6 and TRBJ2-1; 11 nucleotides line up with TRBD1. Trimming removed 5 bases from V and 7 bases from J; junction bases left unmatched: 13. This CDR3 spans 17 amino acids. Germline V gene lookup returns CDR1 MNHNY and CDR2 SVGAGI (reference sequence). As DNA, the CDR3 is TGTGCCAGCAGTCGATCTCGGACAGGGGGCGCGGGGAATGAGCAGTTCTTC. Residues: CASSRSRTGGAGNEQFF.

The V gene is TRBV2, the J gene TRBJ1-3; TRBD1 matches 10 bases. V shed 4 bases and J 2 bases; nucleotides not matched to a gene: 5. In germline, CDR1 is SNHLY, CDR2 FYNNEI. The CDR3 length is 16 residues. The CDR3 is CASSGDRGVTGNTIYF. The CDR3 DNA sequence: TGTGCCAGCAGTGGGGACAGGGGTGTAACTGGAAACACCATATATTTT.

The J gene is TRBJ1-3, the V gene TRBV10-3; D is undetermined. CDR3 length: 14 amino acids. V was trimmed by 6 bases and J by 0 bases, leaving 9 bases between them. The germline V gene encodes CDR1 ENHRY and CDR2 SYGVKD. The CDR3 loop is CAIREVSSGNTIYF. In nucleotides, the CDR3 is TGTGCCATCAGAGAGGTTAGCTCTGGAAACACCATATATTTT.

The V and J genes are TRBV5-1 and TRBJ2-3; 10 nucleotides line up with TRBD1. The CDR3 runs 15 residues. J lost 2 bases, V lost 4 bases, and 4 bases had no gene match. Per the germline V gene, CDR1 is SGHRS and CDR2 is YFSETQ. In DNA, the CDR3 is TGCGCCAGCAGCAGGGACAGGGGATCCACAGATACGCAGTATTTT. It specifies CASSRDRGSTDTQYF.

This CDR3 is CATSRGEGRTNEKLFF. The CDR3 DNA reads as TGTGCCACCAGCAGGGGGGAGGGACGAACTAATGAAAAACTGTTTTTT. V is TRBV15 and J is TRBJ1-4; the D gene is possibly TRBD1 (5 bases). V lost 3 bases and J lost 1, with 12 bases in between. The germline gives CDR1 LNHNV, CDR2 YYDKDF (reference sequence). The CDR3 contains 16 residues.

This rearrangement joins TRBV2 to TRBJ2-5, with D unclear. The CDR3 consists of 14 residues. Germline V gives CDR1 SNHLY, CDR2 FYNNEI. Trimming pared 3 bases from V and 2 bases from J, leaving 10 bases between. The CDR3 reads CASSDGYIQETQYF. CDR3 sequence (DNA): TGTGCCAGCAGTGACGGGTACATACAAGAGACCCAGTACTTC.

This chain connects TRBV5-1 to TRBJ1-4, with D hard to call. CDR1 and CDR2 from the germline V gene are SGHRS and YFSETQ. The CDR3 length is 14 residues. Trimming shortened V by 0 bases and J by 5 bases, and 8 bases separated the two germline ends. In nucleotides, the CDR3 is TGCGCCAGCAGCTTGGAGCAGGCGAATGAAAAACTGTTTTTT. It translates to CASSLEQANEKLFF.

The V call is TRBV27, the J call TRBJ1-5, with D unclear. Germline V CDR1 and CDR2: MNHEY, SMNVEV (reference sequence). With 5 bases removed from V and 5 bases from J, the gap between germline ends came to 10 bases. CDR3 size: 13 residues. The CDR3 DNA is TGTGCCAGCAGTCCCGGGGTACATCAGCCCCAGCATTTT. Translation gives CASSPGVHQPQHF.

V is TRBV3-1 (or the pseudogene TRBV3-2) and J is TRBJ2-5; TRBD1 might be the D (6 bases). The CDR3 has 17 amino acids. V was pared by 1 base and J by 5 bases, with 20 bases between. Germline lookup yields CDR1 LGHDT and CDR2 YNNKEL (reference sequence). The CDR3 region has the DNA TGTGCCAGCAGCCAAGGCCGAAACTGGGGGCACGGTGAGACCCAGTACTTC. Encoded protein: CASSQGRNWGHGETQYF.

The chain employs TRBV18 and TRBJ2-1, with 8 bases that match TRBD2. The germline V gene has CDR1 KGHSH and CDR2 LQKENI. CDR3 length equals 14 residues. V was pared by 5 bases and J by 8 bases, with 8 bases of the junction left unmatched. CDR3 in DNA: TGTGCCAGCTCAACGGGACTAGGTACAGATGAGCAGTTCTTC. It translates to CASSTGLGTDEQFF.

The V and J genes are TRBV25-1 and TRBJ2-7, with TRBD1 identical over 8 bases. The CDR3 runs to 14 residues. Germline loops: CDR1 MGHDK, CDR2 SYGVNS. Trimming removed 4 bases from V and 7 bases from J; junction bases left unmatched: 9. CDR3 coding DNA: TGTGCCAGCAGTGGCTACAGGGGGGCGGAAGAGCAGTACTTC. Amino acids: CASSGYRGAEEQYF.

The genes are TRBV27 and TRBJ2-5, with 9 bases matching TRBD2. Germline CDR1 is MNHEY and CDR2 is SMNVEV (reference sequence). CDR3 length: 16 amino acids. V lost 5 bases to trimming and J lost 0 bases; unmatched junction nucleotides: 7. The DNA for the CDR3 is TGTGCCAGCAGTCCCCGAGCGGGAGGCCACCAAGAGACCCAGTACTTC. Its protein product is CASSPRAGGHQETQYF.

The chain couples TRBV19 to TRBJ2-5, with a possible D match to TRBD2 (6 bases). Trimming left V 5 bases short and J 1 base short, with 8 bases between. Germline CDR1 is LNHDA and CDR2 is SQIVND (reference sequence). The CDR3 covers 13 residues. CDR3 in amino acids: CASSSGSQETQYF. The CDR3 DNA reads TGTGCCAGTAGTTCCGGGAGCCAAGAGACCCAGTACTTC.

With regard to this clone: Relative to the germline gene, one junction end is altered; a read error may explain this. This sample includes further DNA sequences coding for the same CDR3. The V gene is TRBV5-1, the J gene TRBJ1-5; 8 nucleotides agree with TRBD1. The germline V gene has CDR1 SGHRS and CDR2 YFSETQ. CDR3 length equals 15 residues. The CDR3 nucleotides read TGCGCCAGTAGCTTGGAGACAGGGGGCAATCAGCCCCAGCATTTT. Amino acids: CASSLETGGNQPQHF.

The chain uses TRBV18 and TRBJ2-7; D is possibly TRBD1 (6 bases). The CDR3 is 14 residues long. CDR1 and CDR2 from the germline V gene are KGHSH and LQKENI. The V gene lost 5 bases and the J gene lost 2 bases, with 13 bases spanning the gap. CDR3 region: CASSGQFEPYEQYF. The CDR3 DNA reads TGTGCCAGCTCAGGACAGTTCGAACCCTACGAGCAGTACTTC.

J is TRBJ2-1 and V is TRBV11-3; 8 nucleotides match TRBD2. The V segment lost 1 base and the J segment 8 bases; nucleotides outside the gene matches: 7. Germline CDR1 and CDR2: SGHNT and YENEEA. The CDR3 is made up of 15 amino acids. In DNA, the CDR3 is TGTGCCAGCAGCTTAGGGCGGGAGGCTTTCGATGAGCAGTTCTTC. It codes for CASSLGREAFDEQFF. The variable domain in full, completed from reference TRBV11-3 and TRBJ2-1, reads EAGVVQSPRYKIIEKKQPVAFWCNPISGHNTLYWYLQNLGQGPELLIRYENEEAVDDSQLPKDRFSAERLKGVDSTLKIQPAELGDSAVYLCASSLGREAFDEQFFGPGTRLTVL.

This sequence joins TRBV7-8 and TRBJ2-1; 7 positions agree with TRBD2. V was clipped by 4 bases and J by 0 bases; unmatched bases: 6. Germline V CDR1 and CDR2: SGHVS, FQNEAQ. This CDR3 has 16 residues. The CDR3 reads CASSSRPGGSYNEQFF. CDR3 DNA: TGTGCCAGCAGCTCCCGACCGGGGGGCTCCTACAATGAGCAGTTCTTC.

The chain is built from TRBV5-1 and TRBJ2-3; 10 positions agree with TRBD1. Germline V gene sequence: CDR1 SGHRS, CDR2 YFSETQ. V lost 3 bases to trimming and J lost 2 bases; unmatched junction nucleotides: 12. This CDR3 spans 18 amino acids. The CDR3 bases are TGCGCCAGCAGCTCTCCCCCGGGACAGGGGTCGGTCACAGATACGCAGTATTTT. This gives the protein CASSSPPGQGSVTDTQYF.

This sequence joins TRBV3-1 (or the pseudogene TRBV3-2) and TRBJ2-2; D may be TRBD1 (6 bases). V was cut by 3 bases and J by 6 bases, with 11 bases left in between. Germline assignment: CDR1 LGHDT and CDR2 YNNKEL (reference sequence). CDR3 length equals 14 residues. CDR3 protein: CASSQPWTAGELFF. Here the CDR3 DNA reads TGTGCCAGCAGCCAGCCTTGGACAGCCGGGGAGCTGTTTTTT.

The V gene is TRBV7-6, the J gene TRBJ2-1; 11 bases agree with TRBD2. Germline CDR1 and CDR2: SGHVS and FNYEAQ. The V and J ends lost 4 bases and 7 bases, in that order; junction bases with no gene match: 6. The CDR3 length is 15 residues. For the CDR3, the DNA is TGTGCCAGCAGCTCCAGACTAGCGGGGAGGAATGAGCAGTTCTTC. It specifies CASSSRLAGRNEQFF.

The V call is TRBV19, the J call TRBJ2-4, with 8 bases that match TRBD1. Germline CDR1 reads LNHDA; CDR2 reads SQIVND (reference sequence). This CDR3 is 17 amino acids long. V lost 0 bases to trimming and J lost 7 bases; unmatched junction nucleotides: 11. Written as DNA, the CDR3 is TGTGCCAGTAGTATAGATCCAGGGGGCTACTCTCGGAACATTCAGTACTTC. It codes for CASSIDPGGYSRNIQYF.

CDR3: CASSLVTGRTDTQYF. The CDR3 region has the DNA TGTGCCAGCAGCTTAGTGACAGGGAGAACAGATACGCAGTATTTT. The V call is TRBV7-2, the J call TRBJ2-3; 7 positions agree with TRBD1. This CDR3 contains 15 residues. Trimming at V came to 1 base and at J to 3 bases, leaving 4 bases not matched to a gene. Germline CDR1 and CDR2: SGHTA and FQGNSA.

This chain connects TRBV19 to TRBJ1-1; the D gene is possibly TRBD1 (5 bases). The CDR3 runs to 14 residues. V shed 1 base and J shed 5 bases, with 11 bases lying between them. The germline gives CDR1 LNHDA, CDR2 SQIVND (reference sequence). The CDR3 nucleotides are TGTGCCAGTAGTATAGGGGGCGCGAGGACTGAAGCTTTCTTT. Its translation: CASSIGGARTEAFF.